These 18 T cell receptor beta chains came from one sample sequenced in a study of cytomegalovirus exposure and HLA in healthy donors. PCR used 60 Vbeta primers and 13 Jbeta primers. Some clones are missing from TCRdb's copy, which holds only in-frame ones; the method was immunoSEQ multiplex PCR. This table has hundreds of thousands of clones, around 76% appearing once. The source material was PBMCs. The receptors were gathered from a middle-aged man in good health and CMV-seropositive.

The gene calls are TRBV10-3 and TRBJ2-1; D is uncertain. CDR3 length: 18 residues. The germline V and J ends were trimmed by 3 bases and 4 bases, with 22 bases remaining between them. Germline lookup yields CDR1 ENHRY and CDR2 SYGVKD. The CDR3 here is CAISDPGAERGSYNEQFF. In nucleotides, the CDR3 is TGTGCCATCAGTGACCCCGGCGCGGAACGCGGCTCTTACAATGAGCAGTTCTTC.

This rearrangement joins TRBV28 to TRBJ1-4; maybe TRBD1 (5 bases). Trimming took 10 bases from V and 7 from J, leaving 19 bases between them. The CDR3 loop spans 14 amino acids. Germline V CDR1 and CDR2: MDHEN, SYDVKM. CDR3 in DNA: TGTGCCACCGGGGGGGTCCCCTTAACTGAAAAACTGTTTTTT. It translates to CATGGVPLTEKLFF.

This chain joins TRBV28 and TRBJ1-2; 9 positions agree with TRBD1. Germline loops: CDR1 MDHEN, CDR2 SYDVKM. This CDR3 is built from 18 residues. After removal of 2 bases from V and 3 bases from J, the junction contained 13 bases not matched to a gene. The CDR3 is CASSLGTLGTGSDYGYTF. CDR3 DNA sequence: TGTGCCAGCAGTTTAGGCACCTTAGGGACAGGGAGCGACTATGGCTACACCTTC.

The chain links TRBV19 to TRBJ2-1, with 11 bases lining up with TRBD2. CDR1 is LNHDA and CDR2 is SQIVND in the germline V gene (reference sequence). The CDR3 sequence is 14 residues long. Trimming took 7 bases from V and 4 from J; bases not matched to a gene: 3. In nucleotides, the CDR3 is TGTGCCAGTAAAACTAGCGGGAGTTACAATGAGCAGTTCTTC. As protein: CASKTSGSYNEQFF.

J is TRBJ1-2 and V is TRBV19; D perhaps matches TRBD1 (5 bases). The germline V gene has CDR1 LNHDA and CDR2 SQIVND (reference sequence). V lost 5 bases and J lost 4, with 8 bases in between. CDR3 length equals 12 residues. Here the CDR3 reads CASSSTVYGYTF. The CDR3 DNA is TGTGCCAGTAGTTCGACAGTCTATGGCTACACCTTC.

This clone occurred once. This chain connects TRBV27 to TRBJ2-5; perhaps TRBD1 as D (6 bases). The CDR3 contains 13 residues. In germline, CDR1 is MNHEY, CDR2 SMNVEV (reference sequence). The germline V and J ends were trimmed by 0 bases and 4 bases, with 6 bases remaining between them. The chain's CDR3 is CASSLSGGETQYF. DNA for the CDR3: TGTGCCAGCAGTTTATCAGGGGGAGAGACCCAGTACTTC.

The chain links TRBV6-5 to TRBJ2-1, with 8 positions matching TRBD1. The junction had 2 bases not matched to a gene; V was cut back by 9 bases and J by 4 bases. The CDR3 consists of 12 residues. Germline assignment: CDR1 MNHEY and CDR2 SVGAGI. The DNA for the CDR3 is TGTGCCAGTCGACAGGGGTACAATGAGCAGTTCTTC. It specifies CASRQGYNEQFF.

J is TRBJ1-2 and V is TRBV7-9; a possible D gene is TRBD1 (5 bases). The V end lost 5 bases, the J end lost 5 bases, and 15 bases lay between the germline ends. Germline lookup yields CDR1 SEHNR and CDR2 FQNEAQ (reference sequence). The CDR3 runs 14 residues. The CDR3 region is CASSQKGQGYGYTF. As DNA, the CDR3 is TGTGCCAGCAGCCAAAAGGGGCAGGGTTATGGCTACACCTTC.

The gene calls are TRBV25-1 and TRBJ2-1; possibly TRBD1 for D (5 bases). CDR3 length: 13 amino acids. Germline V CDR1 and CDR2: MGHDK, SYGVNS. V gave up 7 bases and J gave up 4 bases, with 11 bases separating them. CDR3 residues: CASTRAGYNEQFF. The CDR3 nucleotides are TGTGCCAGCACCAGAGCAGGGTACAATGAGCAGTTCTTC.

The rearrangement uses TRBV13 and TRBJ2-1; D may be TRBD2 (6 bases). The germline V and J ends were trimmed by 5 bases and 6 bases, with 17 bases remaining between them. Germline V gene lookup returns CDR1 PRHDT and CDR2 FYEKMQ (reference sequence). The CDR3 runs to 15 residues. CDR3 sequence (DNA): TGTGCCAGCAGCCCTCAAGGGGACTTGCTCAATGAGCAGTTCTTC. Its translation is CASSPQGDLLNEQFF.

The gene calls are TRBV7-6 and TRBJ2-1; 7 nucleotides match TRBD2. V shed 2 bases, J shed 4 bases, and the junction held 5 bases outside the gene matches. Per the germline V gene, CDR1 is SGHVS and CDR2 is FNYEAQ. This CDR3 is built from 15 residues. The CDR3 DNA follows: TGTGCCAGCAGCTTACAACCTAGCGGATACAATGAGCAGTTCTTC. This translates into CASSLQPSGYNEQFF.

The chain couples TRBV5-8 to TRBJ1-5; possibly TRBD1 for D (6 bases). V was pared by 2 bases and J by 5 bases, with 14 bases between. Germline CDR1 SGHTS, CDR2 YDEGEE. The CDR3 extends over 15 amino acids. The CDR3 bases are TGTGCCAGCAGCTTTCAGGGGTTTCACGATCAGCCCCAGCATTTT. Amino acids: CASSFQGFHDQPQHF.

This clone has a handful of counts. This chain joins TRBV6-1 and TRBJ1-4; the D gene is possibly TRBD1 (5 bases). Deletions cut 4 bases from V and 3 bases from J, with 6 bases between. The CDR3 runs to 13 residues. Germline V gene lookup returns CDR1 MNHNS and CDR2 SASEGT. CDR3 loop: CASSGRANEKLFF. The DNA of the CDR3 is TGTGCCAGCAGTGGCAGGGCTAATGAAAAACTGTTTTTT.

The rearrangement joins TRBV25-1 to TRBJ2-7; tentative D call: TRBD1 (6 bases). CDR3 length: 15 residues. From germline, CDR1 is MGHDK and CDR2 SYGVNS. Trimming removed 2 bases at V and 0 bases at J, with 11 bases between. The CDR3 spells CASSEGLGASYEQYV. In DNA form, the CDR3 reads TGTGCCAGCAGTGAAGGTTTGGGGGCCTCCTACGAGCAGTACGTC.

This rearrangement joins TRBV4-2 to TRBJ2-7; D call uncertain. The CDR3 spans 14 residues. Trimming stripped 2 bases from V and 2 bases from J, with 10 bases between. CDR1 LGHNA and CDR2 YNFKEQ come from the germline V gene. The DNA for the CDR3 is TGTGCCAGCAGCCAACGCGGTCCTACCTACGAGCAGTACTTC. It codes for CASSQRGPTYEQYF.

This clone has a single count. J is TRBJ2-5 and V is TRBV7-9; the match to TRBD2 covers 11 bases. J gave up 4 bases and V 5 bases, and 3 bases lay outside the gene matches. This CDR3 has 14 amino acids. Germline V gene lookup returns CDR1 SEHNR and CDR2 FQNEAQ (reference sequence). The CDR3 spells CASSDGLAGETQYF. For the CDR3, the DNA is TGTGCCAGCAGCGACGGACTAGCGGGAGAGACCCAGTACTTC.

The gene calls are TRBV5-1 and TRBJ1-1, with a weak D call TRBD1 (5 bases). CDR3 length: 14 residues. Trimming stripped 0 bases from V and 4 bases from J, with 10 bases between. The germline V gene encodes CDR1 SGHRS and CDR2 YFSETQ. The CDR3 is CASSLAGIGTEAFF. CDR3 DNA: TGCGCCAGCAGCTTGGCAGGGATCGGCACTGAAGCTTTCTTT. Complete variable domain (other parts from reference TRBV5-1 and TRBJ1-1): KAGVTQTPRYLIKTRGQQVTLSCSPISGHRSVSWYQQTPGQGLQFLFEYFSETQRNKGNFPGRFSGRQFSNSRSEMNVSTLELGDSALYLCASSLAGIGTEAFFGQGTRLTVV.

The chain employs TRBV5-1 and TRBJ2-1; 12 positions agree with TRBD2. CDR3 length: 14 amino acids. CDR1 is SGHRS, CDR2 YFSETQ, per germline. Trimming took 5 bases from V and 10 from J; bases not matched to a gene: 7. CDR3 region: CASRTGTSGWEQFF. The CDR3 region has the DNA TGCGCCAGCAGGACCGGGACTAGCGGGTGGGAGCAGTTCTTC.